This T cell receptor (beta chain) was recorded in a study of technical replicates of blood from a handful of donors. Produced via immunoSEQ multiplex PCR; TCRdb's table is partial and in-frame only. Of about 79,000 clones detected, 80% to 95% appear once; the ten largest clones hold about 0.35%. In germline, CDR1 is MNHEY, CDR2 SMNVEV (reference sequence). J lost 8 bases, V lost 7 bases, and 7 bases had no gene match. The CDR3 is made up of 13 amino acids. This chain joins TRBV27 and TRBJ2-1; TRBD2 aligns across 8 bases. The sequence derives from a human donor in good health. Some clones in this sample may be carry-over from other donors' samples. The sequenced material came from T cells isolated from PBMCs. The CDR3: CASTPIGRDEQFF. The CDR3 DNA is TGTGCCAGCACACCCATCGGGAGGGATGAGCAGTTCTTC.